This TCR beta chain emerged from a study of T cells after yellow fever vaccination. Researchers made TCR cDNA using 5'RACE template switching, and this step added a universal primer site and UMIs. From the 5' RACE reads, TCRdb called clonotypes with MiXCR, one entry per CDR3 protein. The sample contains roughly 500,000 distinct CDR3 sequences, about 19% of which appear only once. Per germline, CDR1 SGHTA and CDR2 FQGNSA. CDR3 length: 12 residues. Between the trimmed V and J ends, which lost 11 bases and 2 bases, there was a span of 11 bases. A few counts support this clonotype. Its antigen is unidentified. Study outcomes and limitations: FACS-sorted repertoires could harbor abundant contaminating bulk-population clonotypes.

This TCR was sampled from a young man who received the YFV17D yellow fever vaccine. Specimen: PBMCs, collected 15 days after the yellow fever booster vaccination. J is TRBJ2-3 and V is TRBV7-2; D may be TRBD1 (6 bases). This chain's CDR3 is CAVRDITDTQYF. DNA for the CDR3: TGTGCCGTCAGGGACATCACAGATACGCAGTATTTT.